Shown below are 22 T cell receptor beta chains from a single sample sequenced in a study of vaccination and CD4 T cells after COVID-19. Treatment reported: roughly 10-day PBMC culture with coronavirus spike peptide pools or control peptides (ViraFEST assay). Their cognate antigens are unknown. An Oncomine TCR Beta short-read assay was used to sequence the DNA from cultured CD4+ T cells. TCRdb fed the PCR reads into MiXCR, producing one record per CDR3 protein. This sample carries approximately 21,000 distinct CDR3 sequences, 45% to 50% of them seen once, and the ten largest clones take about 14%. Source material: cultured CD4+ T cells from blood. These receptors all stem from a human donor with COVID-19.

V gene TRBV5-8 combines with J gene TRBJ1-2, with D perhaps matching TRBD1 (5 bases). The V gene's germline CDR1 is SGHTS and CDR2 YDEGEE. V lost 4 bases, J lost 5 bases, and 12 bases lay in between. The CDR3 length is 13 residues. This CDR3 is CASSLGDGYGYTF. For the CDR3, the DNA is TGTGCCAGCAGCCTCGGGGACGGTTATGGCTACACCTTC. Full variable domain (remainder filled in from reference TRBV5-8 and TRBJ1-2): EAGVTQSPTHLIKTRGQQATLRCSPISGHTSVYWYQQALGLGLQFLLWYDEGEERNRGNFPPRFSGRQFPNYSSELNVNALELEDSALYLCASSLGDGYGYTFGSGTRLTVV.

This chain uses TRBV12-3 or TRBV12-4 with TRBJ2-3; D is tentatively TRBD1 or TRBD2 (5 bases each). V lost 3 bases and J 4 bases, leaving 11 bases between the germline ends. This CDR3 spans 14 amino acids. This CDR3 is CASSLGDLSDTQYF. CDR3 DNA: TGTGCCAGCAGTTTGGGGGACCTATCAGATACGCAGTATTTT.

The gene calls are TRBV6-1 and TRBJ2-4, with 7 bases aligning to TRBD1. This CDR3 contains 15 residues. CDR1 is MNHNS and CDR2 is SASEGT in the germline V gene. Trimming removed 4 bases from V and 11 bases from J; junction bases left unmatched: 14. The CDR3 DNA sequence: TGTGCCAGCAGTGTGGGGGACCAGGGGGTAGGGGTTCAGTACTTC. It encodes CASSVGDQGVGVQYF.

The chain employs TRBV6-5 and TRBJ1-6, with no clear D. This CDR3 contains 12 residues. Germline CDR1 and CDR2: MNHEY and SVGAGI. V lost 3 bases and J lost 5, with 2 bases in between. The CDR3 bases are TGTGCCAGCAGTTATAATAATTCACCCCTCCACTTT. Its translation is CASSYNNSPLHF.

The V call is TRBV12-3 or TRBV12-4, the J call TRBJ1-5; no clear D gene. The CDR3 loop spans 14 amino acids. V gave up 3 bases and J gave up 4 bases, with 10 bases separating them. CDR3 amino acids: CASSLATANQPQHF. The CDR3 nucleotides are TGTGCCAGCAGTTTGGCGACGGCAAATCAGCCCCAGCATTTT.

The chain links TRBV27 to TRBJ1-1, with 8 bases identical to TRBD1. Germline V gene data show CDR1 as MNHEY and CDR2 as SMNVEV (reference sequence). This CDR3 is 12 amino acids long. The ends lost 8 bases at V and 11 bases at J; junction bases unmatched: 10. CDR3 amino acids: CASSRAGGPAFF. CDR3 bases: TGTGCCAGCTCCAGAGCAGGGGGCCCGGCTTTCTTT.

This clonotype has only one observation. V and J are TRBV5-1 and TRBJ1-1; D remains ambiguous. Germline V gene lookup returns CDR1 SGHRS and CDR2 YFSETQ. V was cut by 2 bases and J by 0 bases, with 5 bases left in between. This CDR3 contains 13 residues. This chain's CDR3 is CASSFAVNTEAFF. CDR3 sequence (DNA): TGCGCCAGCAGCTTCGCAGTGAACACTGAAGCTTTCTTT.

This chain uses TRBV4-3 with TRBJ2-7; 10 bases align to TRBD1. The J segment lost 0 bases and the V segment lost 2 bases, leaving 1 base of the junction unmatched. The CDR3 length is 15 residues. The germline gives CDR1 LGHNA, CDR2 YSLEER. The CDR3 loop is CASSQRQGASYEQYF. The CDR3 nucleotides read TGCGCCAGCAGCCAACGACAGGGGGCCTCCTACGAGCAGTACTTC.

This clonotype was seen a handful of times. This chain uses TRBV11-2 with TRBJ1-3, with a weak D call TRBD1 (5 bases). Trimming stripped 5 bases from V and 0 bases from J, with 8 bases between. Per the germline V gene, CDR1 is SGHAT and CDR2 is FQNNGV. This CDR3 region has 14 residues. The CDR3 DNA is TGTGCCAGCAGCGGGGCCCGCTCTGGAAACACCATATATTTT. As protein: CASSGARSGNTIYF.

The rearrangement uses TRBV19 and TRBJ2-1; D possibly corresponds to TRBD1 (9 bases). CDR3 size: 17 residues. Germline CDR1 LNHDA, CDR2 SQIVND (reference sequence). Trimming pared 5 bases from V and 12 bases from J, leaving 29 bases between. The CDR3: CASSPRDRATSGTGQFF. The CDR3, as DNA: TGTGCCAGTAGTCCCCGGGACAGGGCCACTAGCGGTACTGGGCAGTTCTTC.

The chain uses TRBV7-8 and TRBJ1-1; no firm D call. Trimming removed 8 bases from V and 3 bases from J, with 13 bases in between. CDR3 length: 13 residues. Looked up from germline, CDR1 is SGHVS and CDR2 is FQNEAQ. This CDR3 is CASAPSVDTEAFF. In DNA form, the CDR3 reads TGTGCCAGCGCCCCTAGCGTGGACACTGAAGCTTTCTTT.

This chain connects TRBV28 to TRBJ1-4; TRBD1 agrees at 7 bases. The CDR3 spans 15 residues. J gave up 7 bases and V 6 bases, and 11 bases lay outside the gene matches. Germline lookup yields CDR1 MDHEN and CDR2 SYDVKM. CDR3: CASRVGQAGGEKLFF. Written as DNA, the CDR3 is TGTGCCAGCAGGGTCGGACAGGCCGGGGGTGAAAAACTGTTTTTT.

This clonotype was seen a single time. The gene calls are TRBV6-1 and TRBJ1-4; no clear D. Germline V CDR1 and CDR2: MNHNS, SASEGT. This CDR3 has 15 residues. V shed 6 bases and J shed 7 bases, with 18 bases lying between them. The CDR3 nucleotides are TGTGCCAGCAGGGATTCGTGGGCGACGAGTGAAAAACTGTTTTTT. This translates into CASRDSWATSEKLFF.

The rearrangement uses TRBV6-1 and TRBJ1-2; D call uncertain. Trimming removed 8 bases from V and 4 bases from J, with 14 bases in between. The CDR3 spans 13 residues. The germline gives CDR1 MNHNS, CDR2 SASEGT. The CDR3 spells CASELHSLYGYTF. The CDR3 DNA reads TGTGCCAGCGAGTTGCACAGCCTCTATGGCTACACCTTC.

The chain links TRBV24-1 to TRBJ2-1; a possible D gene is TRBD1 (5 bases). Trimming took off 5 bases at V and 9 bases at J, with 13 bases between the two ends. This CDR3 is 13 amino acids long. The germline gives CDR1 KGHDR, CDR2 SFDVKD. The CDR3 is CATSVLTGGEQFF. CDR3 coding DNA: TGTGCCACCAGTGTCTTAACAGGTGGTGAGCAGTTCTTC.

This clonotype was recorded a few times. The CDR3 DNA sequence: TGTGCCAGCAGCCCCTCAGGGGGCCGGCAGCCCCAGCATTTT. Its translation: CASSPSGGRQPQHF. This chain links TRBV6-1 with TRBJ1-5; 8 nucleotides match TRBD1. V shed 6 bases and J 7 bases; nucleotides not matched to a gene: 8. The CDR3 covers 14 residues. CDR1 MNHNS and CDR2 SASEGT come from the germline V gene.

This clonotype was picked up a small number of times. This chain links TRBV19 with TRBJ1-5; perhaps TRBD1 as D (5 bases). The CDR3 spans 13 residues. Trimming removed 11 bases from V and 9 bases from J, with 20 bases in between. Germline CDR1 LNHDA, CDR2 SQIVND (reference sequence). CDR3 protein: CAVSGTGGGPQHF. DNA for the CDR3: TGTGCCGTAAGTGGCACAGGAGGTGGGCCCCAGCATTTT.

This clonotype was seen only a few times. The rearrangement links TRBV20-1 to TRBJ1-1; D is uncertain. V dropped 0 bases and J dropped 1 base, with 6 bases sitting between them. Germline CDR1 reads DFQATT; CDR2 reads SNEGSKA (reference sequence). The CDR3 totals 13 residues. CDR3 sequence reads: CSARESPNTEAFF. The CDR3 nucleotides are TGCAGTGCTAGAGAGTCCCCGAACACTGAAGCTTTCTTT.

The gene calls are TRBV6-5 and TRBJ2-7; TRBD1 aligns across 10 bases. The CDR3 is made up of 16 amino acids. The germline V gene encodes CDR1 MNHEY and CDR2 SVGAGI. Trimming at V came to 2 bases and at J to 3 bases, leaving 7 bases not matched to a gene. The CDR3 reads CASSYLSTGGVYEQYF. In nucleotides, the CDR3 is TGTGCCAGCAGTTACCTCTCGACAGGGGGCGTCTACGAGCAGTACTTC.

The CDR3 loop is CASSRQGVTEQFF. The CDR3 coding sequence is TGTGCCAGCAGTCGACAGGGGGTAACTGAGCAGTTCTTC. This rearrangement joins TRBV12-3 or TRBV12-4 to TRBJ2-1; 9 nucleotides line up with TRBD1. Losses at the gene ends were 5 bases for V and 9 bases for J; bases not matched to a gene: 5. The length of the CDR3 is 13 residues.

The J gene is TRBJ1-2, the V gene TRBV7-2; the D is unclear. Trimming removed 5 bases from V and 8 bases from J, with 12 bases in between. Germline V gene data show CDR1 as SGHTA and CDR2 as FQGNSA. CDR3 length: 12 amino acids. This CDR3 is CASSLRLGGYTF. CDR3 nucleotide sequence: TGTGCCAGCAGCCTGAGGTTGGGAGGCTACACCTTC. Combining the CDR3 with reference TRBV7-2 and TRBJ1-2 gives the whole variable domain GAGVSQSPSNKVTEKGKDVELRCDPISGHTALYWYRQSLGQGLEFLIYFQGNSAPDKSGLPSDRFSAERTGGSVSTLTIQRTQQEDSAVYLCASSLRLGGYTFGSGTRLTVV.

The chain combines TRBV12-3 or TRBV12-4 with TRBJ2-5; 8 bases line up with TRBD2. V was clipped by 3 bases and J by 4 bases; unmatched bases: 7. This CDR3 has 15 amino acids. CDR3 sequence: CASSFARAGGETQYF. The CDR3 DNA reads as TGTGCCAGCAGTTTTGCGAGGGCGGGGGGAGAGACCCAGTACTTC.